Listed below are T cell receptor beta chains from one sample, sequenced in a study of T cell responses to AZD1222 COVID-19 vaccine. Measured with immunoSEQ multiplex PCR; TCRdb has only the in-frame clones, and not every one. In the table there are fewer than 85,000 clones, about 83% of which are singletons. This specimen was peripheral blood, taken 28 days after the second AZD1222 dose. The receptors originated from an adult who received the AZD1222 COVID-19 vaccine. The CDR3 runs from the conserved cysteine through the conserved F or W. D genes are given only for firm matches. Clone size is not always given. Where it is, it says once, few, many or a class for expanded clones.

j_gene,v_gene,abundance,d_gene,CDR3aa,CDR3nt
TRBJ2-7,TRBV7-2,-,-,CASSLQNFDTYEQYF,TGTGCCAGCAGCCTCCAGAACTTCGATACTTACGAGCAGTACTTC
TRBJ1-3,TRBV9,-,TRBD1,CASSAITGAGNTIYF,TGTGCCAGCAGCGCGATCACAGGGGCTGGAAACACCATATATTTT
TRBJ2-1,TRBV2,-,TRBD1,CASSDRGLTGGNEQFF,TGTGCCAGCAGTGACAGGGGCCTAACAGGGGGGAATGAGCAGTTCTTC
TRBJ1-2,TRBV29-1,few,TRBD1,CSVGSMTGVYGYTF,TGCAGCGTTGGGTCTATGACAGGGGTCTATGGCTACACCTTC
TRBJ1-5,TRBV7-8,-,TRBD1,CASSRDRLNQPQHF,TGTGCCAGCAGCAGGGACAGGCTCAATCAGCCCCAGCATTTT
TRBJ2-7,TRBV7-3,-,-,CASSLAGSYEQYF,TGTGCCAGCAGCTTAGCAGGCTCCTACGAGCAGTACTTC
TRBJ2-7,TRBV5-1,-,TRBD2,CASSPSTSEPSYEQYF,TGCGCCAGCAGCCCTTCGACTAGCGAACCCTCCTACGAGCAGTACTTC
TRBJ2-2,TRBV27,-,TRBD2,CASSLSGTSGTGELFF,TGTGCCAGCAGTTTATCCGGGACTAGCGGGACCGGGGAGCTGTTTTTT
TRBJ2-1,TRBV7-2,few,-,CASSLAGTGTYNEQFF,TGTGCCAGCAGCTTAGCGGGTACTGGAACCTACAATGAGCAGTTCTTC
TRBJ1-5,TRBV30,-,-,CAWTQRTDQPQHF,TGTGCCTGGACCCAGAGAACAGATCAGCCCCAGCATTTT
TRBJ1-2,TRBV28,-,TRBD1,CASRLPGQGNYGYTF,TGTGCCAGCAGATTACCGGGACAGGGTAACTATGGCTACACCTTC
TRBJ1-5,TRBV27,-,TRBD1,CASSLSFVNRGGTQHF,TGTGCCAGCAGTTTATCGTTTGTCAACAGGGGGGGGACCCAGCATTTT
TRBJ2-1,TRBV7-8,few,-,CASSHGTNTFF,TGTGCCAGCAGCCATGGGACAAACACGTTCTTC
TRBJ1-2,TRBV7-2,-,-,CASSPYSYYGYTF,TGTGCCAGCAGCCCCTATAGCTACTATGGCTACACCTTC
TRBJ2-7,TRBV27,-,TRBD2,CASSPRTSGISVEQYF,TGTGCCAGCAGTCCAAGGACTAGCGGGATCTCCGTCGAGCAGTACTTC
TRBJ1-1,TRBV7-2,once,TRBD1,CASSPGTGRPMAFF,TGTGCCAGCAGCCCTGGGACAGGGCGCCCGATGGCTTTCTTT
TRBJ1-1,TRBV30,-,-,CALEVGGPEAFF,TGTGCCTTGGAGGTAGGGGGGCCTGAAGCTTTCTTT
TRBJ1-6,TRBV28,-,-,CASNSPQIQGVLHF,TGTGCCAGCAACTCCCCCCAAATACAGGGTGTCCTCCACTTT
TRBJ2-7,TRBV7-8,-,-,CASSLEGARPYDEQYF,TGTGCCAGCAGCTTAGAAGGGGCCCGCCCATACGACGAGCAGTACTTC
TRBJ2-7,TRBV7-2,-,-,CASSLEGGLNYEQYF,TGTGCCAGCAGCTTAGAAGGCGGGCTAAACTACGAGCAGTACTTC
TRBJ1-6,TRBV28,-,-,CASSLPPGSSYNSPLHF,TGTGCCAGCAGTTTACCGCCCGGAAGCTCCTATAATTCACCCCTCCACTTT
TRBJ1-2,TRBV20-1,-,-,CKGSGLYGYTF,TGCAAAGGCTCAGGCCTCTATGGCTACACCTTC
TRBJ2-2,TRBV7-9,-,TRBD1,CASSSTGASNTGELFF,TGTGCCAGCAGCTCCACAGGGGCCTCGAACACCGGGGAGCTGTTTTTT
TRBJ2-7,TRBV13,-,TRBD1,CASSLWQGVGEQYF,TGTGCCAGCAGCTTGTGGCAGGGGGTCGGCGAGCAGTACTTC
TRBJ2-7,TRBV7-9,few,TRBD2,CASSPRTSGRISYEQYF,TGTGCCAGCAGCCCCCGGACTAGCGGGCGCATATCCTACGAGCAGTACTTC
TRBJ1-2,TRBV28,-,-,CASSLSYGYTF,TGTGCCAGCAGTTTATCGTATGGCTACACCTTC
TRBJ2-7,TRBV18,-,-,CASSEAVPGPGSEQYF,TGTGCCAGCTCGGAGGCAGTACCGGGCCCAGGGAGCGAGCAGTACTTC
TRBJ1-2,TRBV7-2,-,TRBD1,CASSRDSGGDGYTF,TGTGCCAGCAGCCGTGACTCAGGGGGCGATGGCTACACCTTC
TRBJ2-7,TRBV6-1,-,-,CASSEQRSYEQYF,TGTGCCAGCAGTGAACAGCGATCCTACGAGCAGTACTTC
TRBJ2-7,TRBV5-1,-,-,CASSRTAPDYEQYF,TGCGCCAGCAGCAGAACAGCCCCCGACTACGAGCAGTACTTC
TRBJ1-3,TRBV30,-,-,CAWSAGGLDGNTIYF,TGTGCCTGGAGTGCCGGGGGCCTGGATGGAAACACCATATATTTT
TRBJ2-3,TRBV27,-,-,CASTPGLRPDTQYF,TGTGCCAGTACCCCGGGACTCCGCCCAGATACGCAGTATTTT
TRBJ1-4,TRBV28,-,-,CASSYNLEKLFF,TGTGCCAGCAGTTACAACTTGGAAAAACTGTTTTTT
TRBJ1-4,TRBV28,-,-,CASSSYGQLNEKLFF,TGTGCCAGCAGTTCCTACGGACAGCTTAATGAAAAACTGTTTTTT
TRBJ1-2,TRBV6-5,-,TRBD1,CASSTRDRDQDGYTF,TGTGCCAGCAGTACCCGGGACAGGGATCAGGATGGCTACACCTTC
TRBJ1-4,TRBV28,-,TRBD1,CATKTGTVEKLFF,TGTGCCACAAAAACCGGGACAGTCGAAAAACTGTTTTTT
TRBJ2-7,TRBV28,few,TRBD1,CASSLGQGAYEQYF,TGTGCCAGCAGTTTAGGGCAGGGGGCTTACGAGCAGTACTTC
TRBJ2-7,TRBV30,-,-,CAWSTGTESYEQYF,TGTGCCTGGAGCACCGGGACCGAGTCCTACGAGCAGTACTTC
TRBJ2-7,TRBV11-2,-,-,CASSPIWGARSYEQYF,TGTGCCAGCAGCCCCATTTGGGGGGCTCGCTCCTACGAGCAGTACTTC
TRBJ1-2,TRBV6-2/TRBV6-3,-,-,CASSYTGSNYGYTF,TGTGCCAGCAGTTATACCGGGTCCAACTATGGCTACACCTTC
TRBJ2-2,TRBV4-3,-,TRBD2,CASSQGGRAYAGELFF,TGCGCCAGCAGCCAAGGTGGGAGGGCGTACGCCGGGGAGCTGTTTTTT
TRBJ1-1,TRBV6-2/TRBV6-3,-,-,CASSYLKQTEAFF,TGTGCCAGCAGTTACCTCAAACAGACTGAAGCTTTCTTT
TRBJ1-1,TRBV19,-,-,CASSIDRGHPEAFF,TGTGCCAGTAGTATAGATCGGGGCCACCCAGAAGCTTTCTTT
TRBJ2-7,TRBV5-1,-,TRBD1,CASSLGGTGRVYEQYF,TGCGCCAGCAGCTTGGGGGGGACAGGGCGAGTCTACGAGCAGTACTTC
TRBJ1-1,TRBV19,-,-,CASSISRINPMNTEAFF,TGTGCCAGTAGTATAAGCAGAATAAACCCCATGAACACTGAAGCTTTCTTT
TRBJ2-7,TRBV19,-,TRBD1,CASSIVVGQETYEQYF,TGTGCCAGTAGTATAGTAGTGGGACAGGAGACCTACGAGCAGTACTTC
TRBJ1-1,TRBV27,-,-,CASSLYPDANTEAFF,TGTGCCAGCAGTTTATACCCCGATGCGAACACTGAAGCTTTCTTT
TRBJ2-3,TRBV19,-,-,CASSAGTDTDTQYF,TGTGCCAGTAGTGCGGGGACAGACACAGATACGCAGTATTTT
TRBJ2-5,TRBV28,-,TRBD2,CASSLVGTSGQETQYF,TGTGCCAGCAGCTTGGTAGGGACTAGCGGACAAGAGACCCAGTACTTC
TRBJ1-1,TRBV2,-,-,CASKPGGTEAFF,TGTGCCAGCAAACCGGGGGGCACTGAAGCTTTCTTT
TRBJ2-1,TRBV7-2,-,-,CASSLAMRRGKQFF,TGTGCCAGCAGCTTAGCTATGCGGAGGGGGAAGCAGTTCTTC
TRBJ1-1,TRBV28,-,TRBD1,CASRRGQLNTEAFF,TGTGCCAGCAGGAGGGGACAGTTGAACACTGAAGCTTTCTTT
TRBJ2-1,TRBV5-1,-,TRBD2,CASSLAGLSHYNEQFF,TGCGCCAGCAGCTTAGCGGGATTGTCGCATTACAATGAGCAGTTCTTC
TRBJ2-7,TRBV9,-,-,CASSVVAGSDYEQYF,TGTGCCAGCAGCGTAGTAGCAGGAAGTGACTACGAGCAGTACTTC
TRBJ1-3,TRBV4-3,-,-,CASSQESGGGNTIYF,TGCGCCAGCAGCCAAGAATCGGGGGGCGGAAACACCATATATTTT
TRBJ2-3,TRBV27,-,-,CPKTKGQGYTDTQYF,TGTCCAAAAACTAAGGGTCAGGGTTACACAGATACGCAGTATTTT
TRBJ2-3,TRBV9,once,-,CASKVGQGIIGTDTQYF,TGTGCCAGCAAAGTCGGCCAGGGGATTATTGGCACAGATACGCAGTATTTT
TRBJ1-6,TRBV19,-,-,CASSIPGGDSPLHF,TGTGCCAGTAGTATTCCCGGCGGGGATTCACCCCTCCACTTT
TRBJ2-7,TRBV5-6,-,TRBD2,CASSPTGLGFYEQYF,TGTGCCAGCAGCCCGACGGGACTAGGTTTCTACGAGCAGTACTTC